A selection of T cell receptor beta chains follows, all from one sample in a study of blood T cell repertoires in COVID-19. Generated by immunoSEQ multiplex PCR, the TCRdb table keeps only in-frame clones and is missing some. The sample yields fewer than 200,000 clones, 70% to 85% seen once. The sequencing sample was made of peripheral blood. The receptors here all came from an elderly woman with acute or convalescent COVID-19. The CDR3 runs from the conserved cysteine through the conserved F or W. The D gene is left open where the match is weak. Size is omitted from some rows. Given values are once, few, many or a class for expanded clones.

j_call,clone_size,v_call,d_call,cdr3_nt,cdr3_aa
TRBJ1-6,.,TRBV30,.,TGTGCCTGGAGTGTATCGGGGGGGCAGAATTCACCCCTCCACTTT,CAWSVSGGQNSPLHF
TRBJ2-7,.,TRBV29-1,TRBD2,TGCAGCGTCCGGGAGGGACACGGTTACGAGCAGTACTTC,CSVREGHGYEQYF
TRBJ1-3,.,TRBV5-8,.,TGTGCCAGCAGCTTGGAGGAGCCTGGAAACACCATATATTTT,CASSLEEPGNTIYF
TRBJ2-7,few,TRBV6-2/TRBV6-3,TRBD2,TGTGCCAGCAGTACTAGACTAGCGGGAGTGCTAGGAGAGCAGTACTTC,CASSTRLAGVLGEQYF
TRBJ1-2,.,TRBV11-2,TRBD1,TGTGCCAGCAGCTTAGGTCCGACAGGGTATGGCTACACCTTC,CASSLGPTGYGYTF
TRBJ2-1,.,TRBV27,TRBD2,TGTGCCAGCAGTGACATAGCGGGAGGGCCCAAGCCCACTTCCTACAATGAGCAGTTCTTC,CASSDIAGGPKPTSYNEQFF
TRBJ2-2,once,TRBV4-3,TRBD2,TGCGCCAGCAGCCTTATTTGGACTAGCGGGAGCCCCGGGGAGCTGTTTTTT,CASSLIWTSGSPGELFF
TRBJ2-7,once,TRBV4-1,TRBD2,TGCGCCAGCAGCCAAGGGGAACTAGCGGGATACTACGAGCAGTACTTC,CASSQGELAGYYEQYF
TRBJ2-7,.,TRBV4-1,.,TGCGCCAGCAGCCCCTCCACCCCCGGAGTTAGCAGCTTTAGGAGCTCCTACGAGCAGTACTTC,CASSPSTPGVSSFRSSYEQYF
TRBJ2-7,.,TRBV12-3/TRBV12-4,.,TGTGCCAGCAGTTTCTTTACCTACGAGCAGTACTTC,CASSFFTYEQYF
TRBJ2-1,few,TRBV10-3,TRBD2,TGTGCCATCAGTGCTCTGACTAGCGGAGGTTACAATGAGCAGTTCTTC,CAISALTSGGYNEQFF
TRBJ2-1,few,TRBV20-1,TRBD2,TGCAGTGCTAGTAGGACTAGCGGAGATTACAATGAGCAGTTCTTC,CSASRTSGDYNEQFF
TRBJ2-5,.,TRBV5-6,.,TGTGCCAGCAGCGCCCGCGGCCAAGAGACCCAGTACTTC,CASSARGQETQYF
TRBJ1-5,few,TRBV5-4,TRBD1,TGTGCCAGCAGCTTGGTTCCAGGGGGCGGGCAGCCCCAGCATTTT,CASSLVPGGGQPQHF
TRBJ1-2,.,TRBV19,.,TGTGCCAGTAGTATGATCGGGATTAGGGATGGCTACACCTTC,CASSMIGIRDGYTF
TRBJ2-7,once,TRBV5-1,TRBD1,TGCGCCAGCAGCTCTCCGGGACAGTACTACGAGCAGTACTTC,CASSSPGQYYEQYF
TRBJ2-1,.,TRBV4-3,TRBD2,TGCGCCAGCAGCCAAGGGACTAGCGGGAGGGAGCAGTTCTTC,CASSQGTSGREQFF
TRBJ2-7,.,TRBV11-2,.,TGTGCCAGCAGCTGGCAGGGGTTGGGCTACGAGCAGTACTTC,CASSWQGLGYEQYF
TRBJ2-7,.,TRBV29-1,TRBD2,TGCAGCGGGGCGGGGGGATCGGCCCCATCCTACGAGCAGTACTTC,CSGAGGSAPSYEQYF
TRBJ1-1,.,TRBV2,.,TGTGCCAGCAATGAACAGGGTCACACTGAAGCTTTCTTT,CASNEQGHTEAFF
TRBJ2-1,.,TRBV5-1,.,TGCGCCAGCAGCACCTCGGCCCAAGGGGACAATGAGCAGTTCTTC,CASSTSAQGDNEQFF
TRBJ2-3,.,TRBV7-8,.,TGTGCCAGCAGCCCGTGGCCCAGGACAGATACGCAGTATTTT,CASSPWPRTDTQYF
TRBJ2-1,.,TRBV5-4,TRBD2,TGTGCCAGCAGCTTTGTGGCGGGAGCTTGGAATGAGCAGTTCTTC,CASSFVAGAWNEQFF
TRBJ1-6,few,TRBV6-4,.,TGTGCCAGCAGTCAGGTGTATAATTCACCCCTCCACTTT,CASSQVYNSPLHF
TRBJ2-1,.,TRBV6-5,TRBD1,TGTGCCAGCGGCCCGGACAGGGCGCCCGGGAATGAGCAGTTCTTC,CASGPDRAPGNEQFF
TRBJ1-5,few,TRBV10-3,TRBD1,TGTGCCATCAGTGAGGGACAGGGACTAAATCAGCCCCAGCATTTT,CAISEGQGLNQPQHF
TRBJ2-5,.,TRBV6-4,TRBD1,TGTGCCAGCAGTGACCATCCGGGACAGGGAAAAGAGACCCAGTACTTC,CASSDHPGQGKETQYF
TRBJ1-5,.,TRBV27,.,TGTGCCAGCGGATCTTGGGGAGAAAGAGGACAGCCCCAGCATTTT,CASGSWGERGQPQHF
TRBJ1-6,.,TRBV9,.,TGTGCCAGCTCGGGGGGGAGGGATAATTCACCCCTCCACTTT,CASSGGRDNSPLHF
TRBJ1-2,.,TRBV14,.,TGTGCCAGCAGCCAAGATCTGGCAGGGCCCCATGGCTACACCTTC,CASSQDLAGPHGYTF
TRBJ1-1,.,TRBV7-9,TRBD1,TGTGCCAGCAGCTTAGGTGACAGGGGGCGAGGCACTGAAGCTTTCTTT,CASSLGDRGRGTEAFF
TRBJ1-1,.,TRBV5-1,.,TGCGCCAGCAGCCCGAATCCGACAGTAAGTGCCACTGAAGCTTTCTTT,CASSPNPTVSATEAFF
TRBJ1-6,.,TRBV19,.,TGTGCCAGCCAGAGGGCAGTTAATTCACCCCTCCACTTT,CASQRAVNSPLHF
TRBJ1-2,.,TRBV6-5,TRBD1,TGTGCCACCCGGACAGGGCAACTTTATGGCTACACCTTC,CATRTGQLYGYTF
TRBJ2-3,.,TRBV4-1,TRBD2,TGCGCCAGCAGCCCGGAAGGACTAGCGGGAGCTGATACGCAGTATTTT,CASSPEGLAGADTQYF
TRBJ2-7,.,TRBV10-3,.,TGTGCCATCGGACTGCGGAGGGGCGAGCAGTACTTC,CAIGLRRGEQYF
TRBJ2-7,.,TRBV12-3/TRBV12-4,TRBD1,TGTGCCAGCATTTTACAGGGGGCCCACGAGCAGTACTTC,CASILQGAHEQYF
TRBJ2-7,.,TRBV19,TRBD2,TGTGCCAGTAGTCCCAGGGGACGACTAGCGGGAAGCTCCTACGAGCAGTACTTC,CASSPRGRLAGSSYEQYF
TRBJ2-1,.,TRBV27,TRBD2,TGTGCCAGCAGTCCTCACCGGGTAGCGGGAGGGCGGAATGAGCAGTTCTTC,CASSPHRVAGGRNEQFF
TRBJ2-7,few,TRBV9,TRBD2,TGTGCCAGCAGCGTTACTAGCGGACCCTACGAGCAGTACTTC,CASSVTSGPYEQYF
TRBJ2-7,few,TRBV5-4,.,TGTGCCAGCAGTTCAGACTACTCCTACGAGCAGTACTTC,CASSSDYSYEQYF
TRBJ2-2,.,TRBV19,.,TGTGCCAGTAGTTCTGGAGTCAGGACTGAGCCCGGGGAGCTGTTTTTT,CASSSGVRTEPGELFF
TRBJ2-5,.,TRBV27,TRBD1,TGTGCCAGCCGGCAGGGGGCGGGGGAGACCCAGTACTTC,CASRQGAGETQYF
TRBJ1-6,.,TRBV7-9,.,TGTGCCAGCATTGGAGGGGGGGGACATTCACCCCTCCACTTT,CASIGGGGHSPLHF
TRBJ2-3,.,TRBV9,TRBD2,TGTGCCAGCAGCGGGGTCGCCAGCGGGAGTGCAGATACGCAGTATTTT,CASSGVASGSADTQYF
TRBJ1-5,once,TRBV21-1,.,TGTGCCAGCAGCAAAGTTAGGACAGGGGGCCCTAATCAGCCCCAGCATTTT,CASSKVRTGGPNQPQHF
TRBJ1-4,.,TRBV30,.,TGTGCCTGGAGTGTACCCCCAGGTGAAAAACTGTTTTTT,CAWSVPPGEKLFF